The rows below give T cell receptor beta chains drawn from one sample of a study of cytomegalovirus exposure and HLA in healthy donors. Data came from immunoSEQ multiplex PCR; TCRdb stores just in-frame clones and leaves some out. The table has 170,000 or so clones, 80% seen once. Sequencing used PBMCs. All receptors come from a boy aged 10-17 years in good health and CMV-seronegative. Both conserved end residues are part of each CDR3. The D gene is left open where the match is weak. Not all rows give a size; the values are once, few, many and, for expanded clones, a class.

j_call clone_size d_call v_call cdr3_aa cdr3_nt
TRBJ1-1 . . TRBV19 CASISQGLNTEAFF TGTGCCAGTATCAGTCAGGGATTGAACACTGAAGCTTTCTTT
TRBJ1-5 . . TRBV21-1 CASSKAGSYSNQPQHF TGTGCCAGCAGCAAAGCGGGGAGCTATAGCAATCAGCCCCAGCATTTT
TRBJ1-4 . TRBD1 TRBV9 CASSARDRVVEKLFF TGTGCCAGCAGCGCTCGGGACAGGGTCGTGGAAAAACTGTTTTTT
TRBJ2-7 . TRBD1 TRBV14 CASSRVQGSGEQYF TGTGCCAGCAGCCGAGTACAGGGGTCGGGAGAGCAGTACTTC
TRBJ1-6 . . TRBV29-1 CSAQTGINSPLHF TGCAGCGCACAAACAGGGATTAATTCACCCCTCCACTTT
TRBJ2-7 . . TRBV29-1 CSVGAQGRGEYYEQYF TGCAGCGTTGGGGCACAGGGTAGGGGCGAGTACTACGAGCAGTACTTC
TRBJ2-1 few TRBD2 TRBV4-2 CASSQEREGPGEQFF TGTGCCAGCAGCCAAGAAAGGGAGGGGCCGGGTGAGCAGTTCTTC
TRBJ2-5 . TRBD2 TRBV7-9 CSSSFSTAGGQETQYF TGTTCCAGCAGCTTCAGTACAGCGGGGGGGCAAGAGACCCAGTACTTC
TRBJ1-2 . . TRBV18 CASSPAGFNYGYTF TGTGCCAGCTCACCGGCAGGGTTTAATTATGGCTACACCTTC
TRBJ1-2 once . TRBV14 CASSQDPTVGYGYTF TGTGCCAGCAGCCAAGACCCCACGGTTGGCTATGGCTACACCTTC
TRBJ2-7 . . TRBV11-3 CASSLGGRTDEQYF TGTGCCAGCAGCTTAGGGGGTAGGACAGACGAGCAGTACTTC
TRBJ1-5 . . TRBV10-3 CAISESGGVDQPQHF TGTGCCATCAGTGAGTCAGGGGGAGTCGATCAGCCCCAGCATTTT
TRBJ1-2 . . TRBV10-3 CAISESINSPRWNYGYTF TGTGCCATCAGTGAGTCGATTAACTCCCCGCGATGGAACTATGGCTACACCTTC
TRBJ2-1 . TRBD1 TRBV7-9 CASSPRQGYNEQFF TGTGCCAGCAGCCCCCGACAGGGGTACAATGAGCAGTTCTTC
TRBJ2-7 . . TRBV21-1 CASSKVGGAYQYF TGTGCCAGCAGCAAAGTTGGGGGGGCCTATCAGTACTTC
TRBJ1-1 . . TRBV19 CASRIRLINTEAFF TGTGCCAGTAGGATTAGACTCATCAACACTGAAGCTTTCTTT
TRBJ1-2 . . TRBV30 CAWSMVDRVNYGYTF TGTGCCTGGAGTATGGTGGACAGAGTTAACTATGGCTACACCTTC
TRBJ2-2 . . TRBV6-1 CASSLQHGGTGELFF TGTGCCAGCAGTTTACAGCACGGGGGAACCGGGGAGCTGTTTTTT
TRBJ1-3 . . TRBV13 CASSLTGQSSGNTIYF TGTGCCAGCAGCTTAACAGGACAGAGCTCTGGAAACACCATATATTTT
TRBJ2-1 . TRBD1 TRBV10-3 CAISGRDRGNNEQFF TGTGCCATCAGTGGCAGGGACAGGGGGAACAATGAGCAGTTCTTC
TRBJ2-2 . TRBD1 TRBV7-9 CASSLNRGNTGELFF TGTGCCAGCAGCCTAAACAGGGGAAACACCGGGGAGCTGTTTTTT
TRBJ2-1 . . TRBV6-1 CASSGLSSSGSIHLYNEQFF TGTGCCAGCAGTGGGTTATCTAGCTCCGGTTCTATTCACCTCTACAATGAGCAGTTCTTC
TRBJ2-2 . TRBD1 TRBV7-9 CSSIRDRGRTGELFF TGTTCCAGCATCCGGGACAGGGGGCGGACCGGGGAGCTGTTTTTT
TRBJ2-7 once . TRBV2 CASSVSGVYEQYF TGTGCCAGCAGTGTCTCAGGGGTCTACGAGCAGTACTTC
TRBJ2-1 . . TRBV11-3 CANSLDRSGYNEQFF TGTGCCAACAGCTTAGACCGGAGCGGGTACAATGAGCAGTTCTTC
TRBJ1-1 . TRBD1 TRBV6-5 CASLTGAGTEAFF TGTGCCAGTCTGACAGGGGCGGGTACTGAAGCTTTCTTT
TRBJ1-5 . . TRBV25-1 CASSDRDIRYSNQPQHF TGTGCCAGCAGTGACCGGGACATACGATATAGCAATCAGCCCCAGCATTTT
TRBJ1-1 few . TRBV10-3 CAIQGNTEAFF TGTGCCATACAGGGGAACACTGAAGCTTTCTTT
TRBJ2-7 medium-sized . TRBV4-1 CASSRYLGPDSYEQYF TGCGCCAGCAGCCGCTACTTGGGCCCCGACTCCTACGAGCAGTACTTC
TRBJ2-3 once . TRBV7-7 CASSLDQADTQYF TGTGCTAGCAGCTTAGATCAGGCAGATACGCAGTATTTT
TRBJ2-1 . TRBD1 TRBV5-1 CASSLEGTGWPEQFF TGCGCCAGCAGCTTGGAGGGGACAGGGTGGCCCGAGCAGTTCTTC
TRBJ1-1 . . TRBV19 CASRPGGGTEAFF TGTGCCAGTAGACCTGGGGGGGGAACTGAAGCTTTCTTT
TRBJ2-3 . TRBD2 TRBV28 CASMMTSGRTPDTQYF TGTGCCAGCATGATGACTAGCGGGAGGACCCCAGATACGCAGTATTTT
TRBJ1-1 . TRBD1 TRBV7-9 CASSRSGGTEAFF TGTGCCAGCAGCCGCTCAGGGGGCACTGAAGCTTTCTTT